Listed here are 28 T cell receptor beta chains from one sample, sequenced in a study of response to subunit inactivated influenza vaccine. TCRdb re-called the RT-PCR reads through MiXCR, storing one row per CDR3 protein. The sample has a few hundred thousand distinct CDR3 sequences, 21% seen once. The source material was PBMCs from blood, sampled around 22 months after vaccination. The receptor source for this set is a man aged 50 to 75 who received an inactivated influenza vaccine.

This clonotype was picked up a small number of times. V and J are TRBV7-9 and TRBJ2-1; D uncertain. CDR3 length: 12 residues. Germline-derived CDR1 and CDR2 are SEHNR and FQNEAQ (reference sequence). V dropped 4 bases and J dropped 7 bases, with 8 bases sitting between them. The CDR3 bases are TGTGCCAGCAGCTCCATGGTAAATGAGCAGTTCTTC. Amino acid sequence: CASSSMVNEQFF.

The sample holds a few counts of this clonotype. CDR3 bases: TGTGGGAGCACGGGTACTCTTGGAAACACCATATATTTT. The encoded protein is CGSTGTLGNTIYF. The rearrangement joins TRBV28 to TRBJ1-3; D gene uncertain. The CDR3 sequence is 13 residues long. CDR1 and CDR2 (germline): MDHEN, SYDVKM.

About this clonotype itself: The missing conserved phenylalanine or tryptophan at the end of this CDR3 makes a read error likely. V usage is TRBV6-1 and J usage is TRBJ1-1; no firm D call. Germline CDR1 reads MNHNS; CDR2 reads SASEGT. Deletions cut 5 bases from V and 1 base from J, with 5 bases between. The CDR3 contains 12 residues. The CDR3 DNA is TGTGCCAGCAGTCGCCAGAACACTGAAGCTTTCATT. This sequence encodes CASSRQNTEAFI.

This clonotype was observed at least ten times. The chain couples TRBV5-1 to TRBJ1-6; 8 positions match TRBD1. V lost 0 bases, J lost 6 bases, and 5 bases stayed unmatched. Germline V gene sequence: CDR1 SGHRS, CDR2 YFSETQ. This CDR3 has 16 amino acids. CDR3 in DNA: TGCGCCAGCAGCTTGGATGGGACAGGTGGTAATTCACCCCTCCACTTT. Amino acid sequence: CASSLDGTGGNSPLHF.

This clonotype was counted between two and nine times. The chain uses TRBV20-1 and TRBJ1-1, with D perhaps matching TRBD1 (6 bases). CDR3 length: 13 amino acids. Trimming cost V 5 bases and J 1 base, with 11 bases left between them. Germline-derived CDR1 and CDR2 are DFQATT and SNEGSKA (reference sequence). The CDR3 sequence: CSADGQTNTEAFF. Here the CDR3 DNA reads TGCAGTGCTGACGGACAGACGAACACTGAAGCTTTCTTT.

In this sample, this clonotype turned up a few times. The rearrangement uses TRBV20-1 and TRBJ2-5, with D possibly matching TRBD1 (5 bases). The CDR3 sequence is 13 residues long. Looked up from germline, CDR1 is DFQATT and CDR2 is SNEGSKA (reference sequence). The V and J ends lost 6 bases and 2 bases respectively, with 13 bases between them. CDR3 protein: CSAGRLSQETQYF. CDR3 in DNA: TGCAGTGCGGGGCGGCTCTCACAAGAGACCCAGTACTTC.

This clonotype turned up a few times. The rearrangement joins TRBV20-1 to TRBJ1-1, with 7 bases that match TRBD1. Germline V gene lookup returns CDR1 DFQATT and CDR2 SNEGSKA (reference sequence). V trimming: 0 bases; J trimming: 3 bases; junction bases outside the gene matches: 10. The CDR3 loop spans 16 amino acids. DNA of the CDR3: TGCAGTGCTAGAGACAGCAGGGGGTTGGGGCACACTGAAGCTTTCTTT. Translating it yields CSARDSRGLGHTEAFF.

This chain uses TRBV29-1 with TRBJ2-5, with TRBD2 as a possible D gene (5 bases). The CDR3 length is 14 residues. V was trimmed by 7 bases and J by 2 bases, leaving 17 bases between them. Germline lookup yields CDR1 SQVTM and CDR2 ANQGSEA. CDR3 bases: TGCAGCGCCCGAGGGCTTGGGCCTCAAGAGACCCAGTACTTC. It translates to CSARGLGPQETQYF. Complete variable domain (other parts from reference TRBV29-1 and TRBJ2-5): SAVISQKPSRDICQRGTSLTIQCQVDSQVTMMFWYRQQPGQSLTLIATANQGSEATYESGFVIDKFPISRPNLTFSTLTVSNMSPEDSSIYLCSARGLGPQETQYFGPGTRLLVL.

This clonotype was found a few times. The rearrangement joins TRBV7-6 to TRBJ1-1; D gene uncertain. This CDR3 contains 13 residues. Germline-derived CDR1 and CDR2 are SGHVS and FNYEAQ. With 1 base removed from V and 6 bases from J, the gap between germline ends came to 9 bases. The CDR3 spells CASSLGLKSEAFF. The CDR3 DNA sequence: TGTGCCAGCAGCTTAGGGTTGAAATCTGAAGCTTTCTTT.

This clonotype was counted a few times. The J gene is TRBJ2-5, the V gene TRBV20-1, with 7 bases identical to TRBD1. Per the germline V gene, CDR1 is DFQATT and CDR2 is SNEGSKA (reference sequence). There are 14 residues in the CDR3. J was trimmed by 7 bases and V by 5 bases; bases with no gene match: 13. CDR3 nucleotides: TGCAGTGCTCCCCCACCCGGGACAGCGTGGACCCAGTACTTC. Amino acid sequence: CSAPPPGTAWTQYF.

The CDR3 DNA reads as TGTGCCAGCAGTTTAGCCAGCATTCGAAATCAGCCCCAGCATTTT. It codes for CASSLASIRNQPQHF. The rearrangement uses TRBV12-3 or TRBV12-4 and TRBJ1-5; D gene uncertain. V lost 0 bases and J lost 4, with 10 bases in between. This CDR3 is 15 amino acids long.

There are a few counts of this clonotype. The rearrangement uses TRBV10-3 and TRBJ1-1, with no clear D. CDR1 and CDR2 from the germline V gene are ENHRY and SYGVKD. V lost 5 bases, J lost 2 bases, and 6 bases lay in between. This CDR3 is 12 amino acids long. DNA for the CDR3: TGTGCCATCAGTCGACCAAACACTGAAGCTTTCTTT. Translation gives CAISRPNTEAFF.

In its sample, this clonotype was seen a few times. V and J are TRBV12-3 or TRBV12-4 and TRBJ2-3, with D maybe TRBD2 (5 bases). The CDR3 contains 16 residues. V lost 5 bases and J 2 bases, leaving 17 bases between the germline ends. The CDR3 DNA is TGTGCCAGCAGTCCTAGTCGGGGTTCCCCCACAGATACGCAGTATTTT. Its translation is CASSPSRGSPTDTQYF.

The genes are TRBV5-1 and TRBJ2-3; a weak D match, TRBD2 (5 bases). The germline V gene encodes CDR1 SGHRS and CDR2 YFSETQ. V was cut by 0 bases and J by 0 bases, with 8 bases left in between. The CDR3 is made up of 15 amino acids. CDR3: CASSLGTLSTDTQYF. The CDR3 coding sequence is TGCGCCAGCAGCTTGGGGACTCTAAGCACAGATACGCAGTATTTT.

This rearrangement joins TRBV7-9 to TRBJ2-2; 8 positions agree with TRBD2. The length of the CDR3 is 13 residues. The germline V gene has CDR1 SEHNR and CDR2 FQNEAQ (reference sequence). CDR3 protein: CAEERENTGELFF. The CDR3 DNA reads TGTGCAGAGGAGCGGGAGAATACCGGGGAGCTGTTTTTT.

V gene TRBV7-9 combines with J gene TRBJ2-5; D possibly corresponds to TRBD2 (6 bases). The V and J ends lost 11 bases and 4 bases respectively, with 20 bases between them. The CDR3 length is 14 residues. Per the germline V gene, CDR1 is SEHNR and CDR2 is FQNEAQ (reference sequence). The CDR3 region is CAGRPWPAGETQYF. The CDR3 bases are TGTGCCGGGCGGCCCTGGCCAGCGGGAGAGACCCAGTACTTC.

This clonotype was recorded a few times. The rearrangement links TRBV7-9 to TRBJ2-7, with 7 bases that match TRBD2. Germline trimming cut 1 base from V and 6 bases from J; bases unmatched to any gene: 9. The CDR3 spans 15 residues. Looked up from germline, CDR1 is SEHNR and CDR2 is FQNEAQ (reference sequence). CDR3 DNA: TGTGCCAGCAGCTTAGATTACGGGGGGTTTGGCGAGCAGTACTTC. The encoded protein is CASSLDYGGFGEQYF.

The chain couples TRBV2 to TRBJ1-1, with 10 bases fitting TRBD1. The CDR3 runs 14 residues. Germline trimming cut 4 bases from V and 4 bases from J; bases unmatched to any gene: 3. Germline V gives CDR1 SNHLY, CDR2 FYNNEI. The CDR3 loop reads CASSGTGGSTEAFF. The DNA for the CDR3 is TGTGCCAGCAGTGGGACAGGGGGGAGCACTGAAGCTTTCTTT.

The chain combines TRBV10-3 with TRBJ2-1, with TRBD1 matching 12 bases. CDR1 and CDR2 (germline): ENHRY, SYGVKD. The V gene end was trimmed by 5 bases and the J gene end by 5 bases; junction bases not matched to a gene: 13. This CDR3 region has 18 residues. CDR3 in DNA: TGTGCCATCAGTAAACGAGCGCCGGGACAGGGGGCGAACAATGAGCAGTTCTTC. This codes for CAISKRAPGQGANNEQFF.

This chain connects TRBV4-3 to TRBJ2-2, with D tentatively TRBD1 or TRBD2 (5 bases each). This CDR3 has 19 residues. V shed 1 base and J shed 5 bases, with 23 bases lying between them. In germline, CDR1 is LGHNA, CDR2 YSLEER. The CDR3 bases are TGCGCCAGCAGCCAAGGGGTCTTTGCTGCGGGCAGGGAAACCGGGGAGCTGTTTTTT. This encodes CASSQGVFAAGRETGELFF.

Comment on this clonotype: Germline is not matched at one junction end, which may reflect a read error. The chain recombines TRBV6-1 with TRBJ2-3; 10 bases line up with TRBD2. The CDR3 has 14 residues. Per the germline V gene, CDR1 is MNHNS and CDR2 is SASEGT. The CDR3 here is CASSGGLAGAPSNF. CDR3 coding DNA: TGTGCCAGCAGTGGGGGGCTAGCGGGGGCCCCGTCGAATTTT.

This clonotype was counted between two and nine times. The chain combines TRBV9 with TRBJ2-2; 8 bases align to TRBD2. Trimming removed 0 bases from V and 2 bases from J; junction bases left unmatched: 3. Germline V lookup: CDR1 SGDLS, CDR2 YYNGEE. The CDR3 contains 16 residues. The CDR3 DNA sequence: TGTGCCAGCAGCGTAGGAGCGGGAGTAAACACCGGGGAGCTGTTTTTT. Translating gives CASSVGAGVNTGELFF.

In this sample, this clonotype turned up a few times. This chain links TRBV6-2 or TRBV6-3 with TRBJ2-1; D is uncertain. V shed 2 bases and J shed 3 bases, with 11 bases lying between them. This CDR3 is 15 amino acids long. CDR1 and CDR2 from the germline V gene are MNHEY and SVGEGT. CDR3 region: CASSYGGSHYNEQFF. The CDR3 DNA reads TGTGCCAGCAGTTACGGTGGCAGTCACTACAATGAGCAGTTCTTC.

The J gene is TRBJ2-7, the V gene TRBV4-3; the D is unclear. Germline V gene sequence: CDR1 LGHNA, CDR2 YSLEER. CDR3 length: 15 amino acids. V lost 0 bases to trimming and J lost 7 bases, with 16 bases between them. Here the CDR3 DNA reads TGCGCCAGCAGCCAAGAATACCTAGGATTGAGGGAGCAGTACTTC. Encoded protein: CASSQEYLGLREQYF.

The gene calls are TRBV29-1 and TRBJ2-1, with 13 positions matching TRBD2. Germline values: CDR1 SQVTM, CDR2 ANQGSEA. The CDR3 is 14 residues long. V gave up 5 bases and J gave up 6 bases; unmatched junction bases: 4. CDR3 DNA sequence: TGCAGCGTTTTCGGGACTAGCGGGACCAATGAGCAGTTCTTC. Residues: CSVFGTSGTNEQFF.

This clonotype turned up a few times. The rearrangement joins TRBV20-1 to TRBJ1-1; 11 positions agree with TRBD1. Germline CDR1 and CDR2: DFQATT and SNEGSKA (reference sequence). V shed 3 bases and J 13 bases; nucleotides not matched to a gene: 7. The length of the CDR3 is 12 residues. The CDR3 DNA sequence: TGCAGTGCTAGGGGACAGGGGGGGGTATTTTTCTTT. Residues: CSARGQGGVFFF.

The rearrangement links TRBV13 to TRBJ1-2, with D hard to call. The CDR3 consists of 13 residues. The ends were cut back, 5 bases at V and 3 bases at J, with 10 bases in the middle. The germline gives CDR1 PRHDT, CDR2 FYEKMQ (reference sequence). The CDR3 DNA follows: TGTGCCAGCAGCAAAACTCGCGACTATGGCTACACCTTC. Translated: CASSKTRDYGYTF.

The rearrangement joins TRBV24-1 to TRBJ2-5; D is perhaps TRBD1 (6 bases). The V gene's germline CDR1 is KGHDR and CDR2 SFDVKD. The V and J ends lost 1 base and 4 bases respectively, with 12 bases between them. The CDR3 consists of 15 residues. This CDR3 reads CATSDFTGSGETQYF. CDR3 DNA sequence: TGTGCCACCAGTGATTTCACAGGGTCAGGAGAGACCCAGTACTTC.